The clone carrying this T cell receptor (beta chain) was detected ten times or more. What it binds is not known. The iRepertoire nested amplicon-rescue multiplex PCR amplified TCR alpha and beta CDR3s from RNA. For one-step reverse transcription and amplification, about 85-400 ng of tissue mRNA or PBMC total RNA was used. TCRdb reprocessed the multiplex PCR reads via MiXCR and lists one record per CDR3 protein. The sample records under 50,000 distinct CDR3 sequences, approximately 20% being singletons. The sample comes from a study of glioma-infiltrating T cells. General study points: Very few CDR3 sequences were shared between tissue and blood. Gliomas, especially low-grade, showed above-expected tissue-blood divergence; non-neoplastic patients showed below.

CDR1 is LNHDA and CDR2 is SQIVND in the germline V gene (reference sequence). The CDR3 runs 14 residues. V was cut by 5 bases and J by 0 bases, with 8 bases left in between. The source material was glioma tissue, nonneoplastic brain tissue, or PBMCs (not recorded which). The chain couples TRBV19 to TRBJ1-5; D call uncertain. The clonotype originates from a human donor with low-grade glioma or glioblastoma, undergoing nonglioma brain surgery, or in good health (not recorded which). CDR3 residues: CASSRQHSNQPQHF. CDR3 bases: TGTGCCAGTAGTCGGCAGCATAGCAATCAGCCCCAGCATTTT.